A selection of T cell receptor beta chains follows, all from one sample in a study of cytomegalovirus exposure and HLA in healthy donors. TCRdb keeps only in-frame clones here, not all; method: immunoSEQ multiplex PCR. The top ten hold 7.5% to 10% of the sample, which has about 200,000 clones, roughly 13% seen once. Sequenced input: PBMCs. All receptors come from a man aged 50-59 years in good health and CMV-seropositive. Each CDR3 is given with its conserved first and last residue. Each record gives: clone size, V gene, J gene, D gene, CDR3 protein, CDR3 DNA. A D gene is named only where the DNA matches it firmly. Size is stated for part of the rows, as once, few or many counts, or as a class when the clone is expanded.

>NA|TRBV5-8|TRBJ2-2|NA
CASSWITGVSSTGELFF
TGTGCCAGCAGCTGGATCACGGGGGTCTCGAGCACCGGGGAGCTGTTTTTT
>NA|TRBV2|TRBJ1-2|TRBD1
CASRYDRGGNYGYTF
TGTGCCAGCAGATATGACAGGGGTGGGAACTATGGCTACACCTTC
>few|TRBV5-6|TRBJ1-1|NA
CASSLLRGRTSEAFF
TGTGCCAGCAGCTTGTTGCGAGGCAGAACCTCTGAAGCTTTCTTT
>few|TRBV7-6|TRBJ2-1|TRBD2
CASSLSGLAGGQHEQFF
TGTGCCAGCAGCCTCTCGGGACTAGCGGGGGGGCAGCATGAGCAGTTCTTC
>NA|TRBV7-8|TRBJ2-3|NA
CASSLRGFTDTQYF
TGTGCCAGCAGCTTAAGGGGGTTCACAGATACGCAGTATTTT
>few|TRBV4-2|TRBJ2-5|NA
CASSQDAGSETQYF
TGTGCCAGCAGCCAAGATGCGGGGTCTGAGACCCAGTACTTC
>NA|TRBV5-5|TRBJ2-5|TRBD1
CASSLRETGGIETQYF
TGTGCCAGCAGCTTGCGGGAGACAGGGGGGATAGAGACCCAGTACTTC
>NA|TRBV6-6|TRBJ2-2|NA
CASSYSVSGELFF
TGTGCCAGCAGTTACTCGGTTAGCGGGGAGCTGTTTTTT
>NA|TRBV15|TRBJ2-5|NA
CATSRVGGAETQYF
TGTGCCACCAGCAGAGTTGGGGGGGCGGAGACCCAGTACTTC
>few|TRBV7-9|TRBJ2-1|TRBD2
CASSFKAGTRNEQFF
TGTGCCAGCAGTTTCAAAGCCGGGACTAGAAATGAGCAGTTCTTC
>NA|TRBV7-9|TRBJ1-1|NA
CASSFSPGKGENTEAFF
TGTGCCAGCAGCTTTTCCCCCGGCAAGGGGGAAAACACTGAAGCTTTCTTT
>NA|TRBV12-5|TRBJ1-5|TRBD1
CASGHSGGGQPQHF
TGTGCTAGTGGCCACTCAGGGGGCGGGCAGCCCCAGCATTTT
>NA|TRBV18|TRBJ2-6|NA
CASSPSRSSGANVLTF
TGTGCCAGCTCACCATCGCGGTCCTCTGGGGCCAACGTCCTGACTTTC
>NA|TRBV29-1|TRBJ1-6|TRBD1
CSVGQGSNSPLHF
TGCAGCGTCGGACAGGGGAGTAATTCACCCCTCCACTTT
>few|TRBV30|TRBJ1-1|NA
CAWSSTGNTEAFF
TGTGCCTGGAGCTCGACAGGGAACACTGAAGCTTTCTTT
>NA|TRBV2|TRBJ1-2|TRBD1
CASRKGALGGYTF
TGTGCCAGCAGGAAGGGGGCTTTGGGTGGCTACACCTTC
>few|TRBV2|TRBJ1-2|TRBD1
CASMTGGDYGYTF
TGTGCCAGCATGACAGGGGGCGACTATGGCTACACCTTC